This TCR beta chain was sequenced for a study of blood T cell repertoires in COVID-19. Libraries were prepared by immunoSEQ multiplex PCR; TCRdb keeps only in-frame clonotypes and omits some of them. The sample lists about 180,000 clones; about 81% were seen once. From germline, CDR1 is SGHRS and CDR2 YFSETQ. The CDR3 spans 16 residues. The V end was cut by 0 bases, the J end by 0 bases, with 13 bases between. The clonotype was recovered from a woman at least 80 years old with COVID-19, enrolled during active disease. Sequencing was done on a sample of peripheral blood. The chain couples TRBV5-1 to TRBJ2-7, with D unclear. The chain's CDR3 is CASSLDAYTVSYEQYF. CDR3 DNA: TGCGCCAGCAGCTTGGATGCGTATACCGTCTCCTACGAGCAGTACTTC.